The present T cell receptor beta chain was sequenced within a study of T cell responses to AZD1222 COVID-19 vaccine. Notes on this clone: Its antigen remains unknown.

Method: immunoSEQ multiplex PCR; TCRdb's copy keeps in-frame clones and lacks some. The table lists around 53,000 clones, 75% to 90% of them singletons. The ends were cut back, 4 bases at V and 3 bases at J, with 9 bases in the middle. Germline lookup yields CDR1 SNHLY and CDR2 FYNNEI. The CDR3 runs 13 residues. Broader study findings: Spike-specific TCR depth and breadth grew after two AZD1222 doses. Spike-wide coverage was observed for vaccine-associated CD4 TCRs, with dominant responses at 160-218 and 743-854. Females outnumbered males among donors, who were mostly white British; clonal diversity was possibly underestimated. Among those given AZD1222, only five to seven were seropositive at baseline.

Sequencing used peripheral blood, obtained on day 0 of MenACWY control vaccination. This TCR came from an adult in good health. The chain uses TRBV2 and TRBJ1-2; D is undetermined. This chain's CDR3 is CASSVRQDYGYTF. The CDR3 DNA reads TGTGCCAGCAGTGTGCGGCAAGACTATGGCTACACCTTC.